The clone carrying this T cell receptor beta chain was found once. Antigen specificity is unknown. This may arise from a read error, as a much more abundant clone is one base away. The time point: patch test 2, 6 weeks after DPC sensitization. Stated treatment: therapeutic diphenylcyclopropenone sensitization with weekly scalp DPC. At every patch-test visit, blood was drawn before the patch test was applied. Every donor had alopecia and was 18 to 70 years old; all were suitable for DPC. CDR1 is SGDLS, CDR2 YYNGEE, per germline. The CDR3 loop spans 19 amino acids. With V trimmed by 4 bases and J by 2 bases, 17 bases remained unmatched. One entry per CDR3 protein results from TCRdb running MiXCR on the RACE reads. The table records around 99,000 distinct CDR3 sequences, roughly a tenth of them present only once. The data derive from a study of human T cells and chemical hapten exposure. The wider study: The patients were mostly female; they had alopecia areata, totalis or universalis. The study, taken as a whole, reports: Controls formed significantly fewer large CDR3 similarity clusters than expanded TCRs did.

The source was whole blood, collected in connection with sensitization to the hapten diphenylcyclopropenone (DPC). This chain connects TRBV9 to TRBJ2-4, with 8 bases fitting TRBD2. The receptor's source is a woman between 40 and 50 years old with alopecia areata. Some clones in this sample may be carry-over from other donors' samples. The CDR3 here is CASSPQPGGAYVTKNIQYF. In DNA form, the CDR3 reads TGTGCCAGCAGCCCACAACCCGGGGGGGCCTATGTTACCAAAAACATTCAGTACTTC.